This T cell receptor (beta chain) was observed in a study of blood T cell repertoires in COVID-19. This clone is a singleton in its sample. Profiled with immunoSEQ multiplex PCR; TCRdb holds only in-frame clones, not every one. The sample lists roughly 100,000 clones, about 85% occurring once. Material: peripheral blood. This clonotype originated in a man aged 50-60 years with acute or convalescent COVID-19.

The DNA of the CDR3 is TGCGCCAGCAGCAATGGCCGGACAGGAGGGTCCTACGAGCAGTACTTC. Protein: CASSNGRTGGSYEQYF. This sequence joins TRBV5-1 and TRBJ2-7; D may be TRBD1 (7 bases). Deletions cut 4 bases from V and 1 base from J, with 18 bases between. This CDR3 contains 16 residues. Germline CDR1 reads SGHRS; CDR2 reads YFSETQ.